The TCR beta chain described here comes from a study of blood T cells in healthy people across ages. General study points: TCR beta diversity was tightly associated with the proportion of naive T cells.

Combining a sample-barcoded 5' primer with a J-beta primer mix, a second PCR ran for 7 to 11 cycles. One entry per CDR3 protein, called by TCRdb with MiXCR from the 5' RACE reads. The profile shows 800,000 or so distinct CDR3 sequences, 25% of them singletons. In the case of this clonotype: Antigen: not known.

From germline, CDR1 is SGHTA and CDR2 FQGNSA. The CDR3 has 13 residues. Trimming cost V 8 bases and J 10 bases, with 18 bases left between them. The sample was also linked to a second study, of T cells of mothers and their children. That study adds: Material was donated by three healthy Caucasian mothers and their six children.

This TCR came from a boy between 10 and 17 years old in good health. The sequencing input was blood. The chain combines TRBV7-2 with TRBJ2-1; D might be TRBD1 or TRBD2, each matching 5 bases. CDR3 residues: CASSKGPSWEQFF. CDR3 DNA: TGTGCCAGCTCTAAGGGACCCTCGTGGGAGCAGTTCTTC. Filled out from reference TRBV7-2 and TRBJ2-1, the complete variable domain reads GAGVSQSPSNKVTEKGKDVELRCDPISGHTALYWYRQSLGQGLEFLIYFQGNSAPDKSGLPSDRFSAERTGGSVSTLTIQRTQQEDSAVYLCASSKGPSWEQFFGPGTRLTVL.